What follows are 27 T cell receptor beta chains derived from one specimen sequenced in a study of shared clonotypes between healthy human individuals. The naive CD8 fraction comprised CD45RO-negative cells positively selected for CCR7 and excluded terminally differentiated effector memory CD45RA+ cells. Method: immunoSEQ multiplex PCR; TCRdb's copy keeps in-frame clones and lacks some. Among millions of clones listed, 85% to 95% were seen once. The sequencing input was naive CD8+ T cells from PBMCs. The receptors here all came from a young man in good health. Some clones in this sample may be carry-over from other donors' samples.

The chain links TRBV27 to TRBJ2-2; weak D call: TRBD2 (6 bases). Trimming shortened V by 5 bases and J by 5 bases, and 18 bases separated the two germline ends. Germline loops: CDR1 MNHEY, CDR2 SMNVEV (reference sequence). The CDR3 has 16 amino acids. CDR3 in amino acids: CASSHTRGLDTGELFF. CDR3 nucleotides: TGTGCCAGCAGTCACACCCGGGGACTTGATACCGGGGAGCTGTTTTTT.

The CDR3 DNA reads as TGTGCCAGCAGCTTAGTTCGGGGCAGCTACGAGCAGTACTTC. Its protein is CASSLVRGSYEQYF. This sequence joins TRBV13 and TRBJ2-7; D is tentatively TRBD1 or TRBD2 (5 bases each). The V end lost 1 base, the J end lost 3 bases, and 10 bases lay between the germline ends. CDR1 and CDR2 (germline): PRHDT, FYEKMQ (reference sequence). This CDR3 is 14 amino acids long.

The V gene is TRBV4-3, the J gene TRBJ2-3; 9 bases line up with TRBD2. J was trimmed by 4 bases and V by 4 bases; bases with no gene match: 6. Germline CDR1 LGHNA, CDR2 YSLEER. This CDR3 comprises 15 residues. Here the CDR3 reads CASSRSGSAADTQYF. As DNA, the CDR3 is TGCGCCAGCAGCCGTAGCGGGAGTGCGGCAGATACGCAGTATTTT.

The V call is TRBV9, the J call TRBJ2-2, with D perhaps matching TRBD1 or TRBD2 (5 bases each). The CDR3 extends over 16 amino acids. V was trimmed by 0 bases and J by 8 bases, leaving 17 bases between them. Germline V lookup: CDR1 SGDLS, CDR2 YYNGEE. The CDR3 DNA reads as TGTGCCAGCAGCGTAGGGGACCGCCCCCAAGTTGGGGAGCTGTTTTTT. It yields the protein CASSVGDRPQVGELFF.

The chain has TRBV6-5 and TRBJ1-5; D unresolved. The CDR3 loop spans 16 amino acids. Germline V gene data show CDR1 as MNHEY and CDR2 as SVGAGI. V lost 2 bases to trimming and J lost 2 bases, with 13 bases between them. The CDR3 is CASSYLNPRGNQPQHF. Written as DNA, the CDR3 is TGTGCCAGCAGTTACCTCAACCCAAGGGGCAATCAGCCCCAGCATTTT.

V usage is TRBV15 and J usage is TRBJ2-7; 8 bases fit TRBD2. This CDR3 contains 14 residues. Looked up from germline, CDR1 is LNHNV and CDR2 is YYDKDF (reference sequence). The junction had 10 bases not matched to a gene; V was cut back by 8 bases and J by 4 bases. Here the CDR3 DNA reads TGTGCCACCTCGAGCGGGAGCGTTAGATACGAGCAGTACTTC. Residues: CATSSGSVRYEQYF.

The chain links TRBV19 to TRBJ2-2, with 11 bases matching TRBD1. V was clipped by 5 bases and J by 7 bases; unmatched bases: 6. The germline V gene encodes CDR1 LNHDA and CDR2 SQIVND (reference sequence). The CDR3 covers 15 residues. The CDR3 coding sequence is TGTGCCAGTAGTCCGGACAGGGGGCGCGGCGGGGAGCTGTTTTTT. This translates into CASSPDRGRGGELFF.

The chain joins TRBV9 to TRBJ2-6; TRBD1 is a possible D gene (5 bases). This CDR3 is 18 amino acids long. The germline V and J ends were trimmed by 0 bases and 1 base, with 14 bases remaining between them. Germline V lookup: CDR1 SGDLS, CDR2 YYNGEE. In nucleotides, the CDR3 is TGTGCCAGCAGCGTAGCCCTCACAGGTACATCTGGGGCCAACGTCCTGACTTTC. This translates into CASSVALTGTSGANVLTF.

The chain has TRBV4-1 and TRBJ2-2, with 8 bases fitting TRBD1. The CDR3 extends over 16 amino acids. V was clipped by 3 bases and J by 6 bases; unmatched bases: 9. The germline V gene encodes CDR1 MGHRA and CDR2 YSYEKL. DNA of the CDR3: TGCGCCAGCAGCCAGATAGGACAGGGTCTATCCGGGGAGCTGTTTTTT. This translates into CASSQIGQGLSGELFF.

This clone was counted a single time. Here the CDR3 reads CASSLTPGEEGSYEQYF. CDR3 in DNA: TGTGCCAGCAGTCTAACCCCAGGGGAGGAGGGTTCCTACGAGCAGTACTTC. The V gene is TRBV27, the J gene TRBJ2-7; possibly TRBD1 or TRBD2 for D (6 bases each). The ends were cut back, 5 bases at V and 1 base at J, with 21 bases in the middle. Germline V gene data show CDR1 as MNHEY and CDR2 as SMNVEV (reference sequence). This CDR3 comprises 17 residues.

The J gene is TRBJ2-5, the V gene TRBV4-3; 10 bases are shared with TRBD2. V dropped 1 base and J dropped 5; count of bases not matched to a gene: 4. The CDR3 spans 15 residues. Germline CDR1 LGHNA, CDR2 YSLEER. DNA of the CDR3: TGCGCCAGCAGCCAAGGAGCGGGAGGGCTGGAGACCCAGTACTTC. Protein sequence: CASSQGAGGLETQYF.

Of note for this clone: The same CDR3 is also encoded by other DNA sequences in this sample. The chain is built from TRBV28 and TRBJ2-7; no reliable D call. The CDR3 length is 12 residues. CDR1 and CDR2 from the germline V gene are MDHEN and SYDVKM. V lost 4 bases and J 5 bases, leaving 9 bases between the germline ends. CDR3 loop: CASSSPGDEQYF. As DNA, the CDR3 is TGTGCCAGCAGTTCCCCTGGGGACGAGCAGTACTTC.

This clone has just a few counts. This sample also contains other DNA sequences that code for the same CDR3. The V gene is TRBV19, the J gene TRBJ1-5; tentative D call: TRBD1 (6 bases). This CDR3 spans 14 amino acids. V dropped 3 bases and J dropped 4 bases, with 10 bases sitting between them. Germline assignment: CDR1 LNHDA and CDR2 SQIVND (reference sequence). The CDR3 DNA follows: TGTGCCAGTAGTATTAGGGACACAAATCAGCCCCAGCATTTT. This gives the protein CASSIRDTNQPQHF.

CDR3 in DNA: TGTGCCAGTAGTATTGGGGCTTTGGTCAGCGGAAACTACGAGCAGTACTTC. It encodes CASSIGALVSGNYEQYF. The chain is built from TRBV19 and TRBJ2-7; D possibly uses TRBD1 or TRBD2 (5 bases each). CDR3 length equals 17 residues. V lost 3 bases, J lost 3 bases, and 21 bases lay in between. Germline-derived CDR1 and CDR2 are LNHDA and SQIVND (reference sequence).

The rearrangement links TRBV28 to TRBJ2-1, with a weak D call TRBD1 (6 bases). Germline V CDR1 and CDR2: MDHEN, SYDVKM. This CDR3 comprises 15 residues. Trimming took off 9 bases at V and 0 bases at J, with 15 bases between the two ends. This CDR3 is CASGTRASSYNEQFF. The DNA of the CDR3 is TGTGCCAGTGGGACACGGGCTAGCTCCTACAATGAGCAGTTCTTC.

This chain links TRBV7-3 with TRBJ2-5; D ambiguous. The CDR3 has 13 amino acids. Germline lookup yields CDR1 SGHTA and CDR2 FQGTGA. Deletions cut 1 base from V and 1 base from J, with 4 bases between. The CDR3 sequence is CASSLRLQETQYF. The CDR3 nucleotides are TGTGCCAGCAGCTTAAGACTCCAAGAGACCCAGTACTTC.

The V and J genes are TRBV6-1 and TRBJ2-7; 7 bases are a match to TRBD1. V shed 3 bases and J 1 base; nucleotides not matched to a gene: 6. This CDR3 contains 15 residues. CDR1 is MNHNS and CDR2 is SASEGT in the germline V gene. CDR3 protein: CASSEGGQESYEQYF. In nucleotides, the CDR3 is TGTGCCAGCAGTGAGGGTGGACAGGAATCCTACGAGCAGTACTTC.

The rearrangement links TRBV4-1 to TRBJ2-5, with D perhaps TRBD1 or TRBD2 (5 bases each). V shed 5 bases and J shed 5 bases, with 21 bases lying between them. This CDR3 comprises 16 residues. Germline V gives CDR1 MGHRA, CDR2 YSYEKL. CDR3: CASSYRTGTIGETQYF. CDR3 coding DNA: TGCGCCAGCAGCTATAGGACCGGGACCATTGGGGAGACCCAGTACTTC.

V is TRBV7-7 and J is TRBJ2-5; 9 bases match TRBD1. Germline loops: CDR1 SSHAT, CDR2 FNYEAQ (reference sequence). The length of the CDR3 is 15 residues. Germline trimming cut 5 bases from V and 4 bases from J; bases unmatched to any gene: 8. The CDR3 is CASSPGTGYGETQYF. As DNA, the CDR3 is TGTGCCAGCAGCCCCGGGACAGGGTATGGAGAGACCCAGTACTTC.

The chain recombines TRBV27 with TRBJ1-2; possible D gene TRBD1, 6 bases. The CDR3 consists of 13 residues. The germline V gene encodes CDR1 MNHEY and CDR2 SMNVEV (reference sequence). V was shortened by 1 base and J by 8 bases, with 11 bases between the two germline ends. The CDR3: CASSLLNGGGYTF. The CDR3 DNA sequence: TGTGCCAGCAGTTTATTGAACGGGGGCGGCTACACCTTC.

This clone occurred a few times. J is TRBJ1-2 and V is TRBV4-1; D not certain. V was clipped by 3 bases and J by 5 bases, with 10 bases between them. This CDR3 has 13 residues. Germline CDR1 MGHRA, CDR2 YSYEKL. In DNA form, the CDR3 reads TGCGCCAGCAGCCAGTCACAGCTGTATGGCTACACCTTC. Translating gives CASSQSQLYGYTF.

The chain uses TRBV7-9 and TRBJ1-2; D gene uncertain. The V gene's germline CDR1 is SEHNR and CDR2 FQNEAQ (reference sequence). V lost 5 bases, J lost 2 bases, and 18 bases lay in between. The CDR3 sequence is 16 residues long. The CDR3 sequence is CASSTDVQEFNYGYTF. CDR3 sequence (DNA): TGTGCCAGCAGCACGGACGTTCAGGAGTTCAACTATGGCTACACCTTC. Drawing the rest from reference TRBV7-9 and TRBJ1-2, the complete variable domain is DTGVSQNPRHKITKRGQNVTFRCDPISEHNRLYWYRQTLGQGPEFLTYFQNEAQLEKSRLLSDRFSAERPKGSFSTLEIQRTEQGDSAMYLCASSTDVQEFNYGYTFGSGTRLTVV.

V usage is TRBV9 and J usage is TRBJ1-2, with a weak D call TRBD1 (5 bases). Trimming stripped 0 bases from V and 4 bases from J, with 16 bases between. The CDR3 is 16 residues long. The germline V gene encodes CDR1 SGDLS and CDR2 YYNGEE. The CDR3 loop is CASSVDSGQGLYGYTF. As DNA, the CDR3 is TGTGCCAGCAGCGTAGACTCGGGGCAGGGACTCTATGGCTACACCTTC.

The V call is TRBV5-6, the J call TRBJ2-4, with a weak D call TRBD2 (6 bases). The germline V gene has CDR1 SGHDT and CDR2 YYEEEE. Trimming took off 3 bases at V and 7 bases at J, with 8 bases between the two ends. This CDR3 has 12 amino acids. The CDR3 DNA follows: TGTGCCAGCAGCTCTGGGGGGAACATTCAGTACTTC. Protein product: CASSSGGNIQYF.

The chain uses TRBV4-1 and TRBJ2-7; 8 bases line up with TRBD2. Trimming at V came to 0 bases and at J to 3 bases, leaving 1 base not matched to a gene. The CDR3 spans 14 residues. The germline V gene has CDR1 MGHRA and CDR2 YSYEKL. The CDR3 coding sequence is TGCGCCAGCAGCCAAGAAAGCGGGAGCTACGAGCAGTACTTC. Its translation is CASSQESGSYEQYF.

The gene calls are TRBV15 and TRBJ2-5, with 7 bases identical to TRBD2. The J call is in doubt because the DNA end fits TRBJ2-7 better. There are 15 residues in the CDR3. The germline V gene encodes CDR1 LNHNV and CDR2 YYDKDF (reference sequence). The CDR3 DNA is TGTGCCACCAGCCCACTAGCGTTGAGCTCCTACGAGCAGTACTTC. It translates to CATSPLALSSYEQYF.

This chain links TRBV2 with TRBJ2-1; TRBD1 matches at 8 bases. The CDR3 is 13 amino acids. Germline trimming cut 7 bases from V and 5 bases from J; bases unmatched to any gene: 4. Looked up from germline, CDR1 is SNHLY and CDR2 is FYNNEI. The CDR3 is CASTSGQDNEQFF. The DNA of the CDR3 is TGTGCCAGCACCTCGGGACAGGACAATGAGCAGTTCTTC. Variable domain in full (rest from reference TRBV2 and TRBJ2-1): EPEVTQTPSHQVTQMGQEVILRCVPISNHLYFYWYRQILGQKVEFLVSFYNNEISEKSEIFDDQFSVERPDGSNFTLKIRSTKLEDSAMYFCASTSGQDNEQFFGPGTRLTVL.